The clone carrying this T cell receptor (beta chain) was counted only a few times. Antigen: not known. There are 14 residues in the CDR3. The ends were cut back, 2 bases at V and 7 bases at J, with 12 bases in the middle. Germline CDR1 MNHEY, CDR2 SVGEGT. The data stem from a study of human T cells and chemical hapten exposure. About the research overall: Sensitization employed 2% DPC on approximately 2 cm by approximately 2 cm of upper inner arm skin. TCR yield per sample varied, mainly due to pooled library volumes.

TCRdb ran MiXCR on the RACE reads and lists one entry per CDR3 protein. The sample holds 150,000 to 200,000 distinct CDR3 sequences, under 25% seen once. Time point reported: patch test 3, about 24 weeks after DPC sensitization. The treatment here: therapeutic diphenylcyclopropenone sensitization with weekly scalp DPC. Blood was drawn before each patch test was applied. Overall study findings and caveats: Expanded TCRs created a significantly greater count of big CDR3 similarity clusters than controls did.

This sequence was found in a middle-aged woman with alopecia areata. Some clones in this sample may be carry-over from other donors' samples. The material was whole blood, obtained in connection with sensitization to the hapten diphenylcyclopropenone (DPC). The chain uses TRBV6-2 or TRBV6-3 and TRBJ1-5; D is unresolved. The CDR3 loop reads CASSYPGSEQPQHF. In nucleotides, the CDR3 is TGTGCCAGCAGTTACCCAGGTAGTGAGCAGCCCCAGCATTTT.